This TCR beta chain was retrieved from a study of vaccination and CD4 T cells after COVID-19. Study-wide findings and caveats: In convalescent patients, 304 of 307 vaccine-specific clones were spike mono-reactive.

The table lists this clonotype with a few counts. No antigen is known for it. The CDR3 has 15 amino acids. J gave up 10 bases and V 1 base, and 7 bases lay outside the gene matches. Germline CDR1 is LNHNV and CDR2 is YYDKDF (reference sequence). Noted treatment: approximately 10-day PBMC culture with coronavirus spike peptide pools or control peptides (ViraFEST assay). Prior to the COVID-19 pandemic (2011-2018), the unexposed donor's CD4+ T cells were collected. The Oncomine TCR Beta short-read assay generated sequence data from the DNA of cultured CD4+ T cells. TCRdb independently ran MiXCR on the PCR reads; one entry per CDR3 protein. The data contain roughly 6,600 distinct CDR3 sequences, 30% to 45% of them singletons.

This clonotype originated in a human donor in good health. This chain links TRBV15 with TRBJ1-6; 7 bases are a match to TRBD1. The sample consisted of CD4+ T cells from blood, cultured in vitro. CDR3 nucleotide sequence: TGTGCCACCAGCAGAGTGAGGGGGCGCGGGTCACCCCTCCACTTT. It yields the protein CATSRVRGRGSPLHF.